The T cell receptor beta chain described here comes from a study of T cell repertoires in cytomegalovirus infection. At the level of the study: Indications of both CMV infection and matching HLA type were provided by public TCR beta signatures.

TCRdb reprocessed the reads with MiXCR, giving one entry per CDR3 protein. The sample has 270,000 or so distinct CDR3 sequences; about 15% are singletons. Comment on this clonotype: Antigen: not known.

From germline, CDR1 is SGHVS and CDR2 FNYEAQ. The CDR3 contains 15 residues. Trimming shortened V by 8 bases and J by 0 bases, and 14 bases separated the two germline ends. Regarding the study as a whole: Summed public TCR beta family frequency identified CMV carriers bearing the relevant HLA. In two of eight donors, the top clonotype was HLA-C-restricted CMV-specific.

J is TRBJ1-5 and V is TRBV7-6; D gene unclear. Sequencing was carried out using CD8+ T cells from PBMCs. This clonotype was sampled from a human donor in good health (CMV status not recorded). Some clones in this sample may be carry-over from other donors' samples. The CDR3 DNA is TGTGCCAGCTCCATCGATGAGGATAGCAATCAGCCCCAGCATTTT. This codes for CASSIDEDSNQPQHF.